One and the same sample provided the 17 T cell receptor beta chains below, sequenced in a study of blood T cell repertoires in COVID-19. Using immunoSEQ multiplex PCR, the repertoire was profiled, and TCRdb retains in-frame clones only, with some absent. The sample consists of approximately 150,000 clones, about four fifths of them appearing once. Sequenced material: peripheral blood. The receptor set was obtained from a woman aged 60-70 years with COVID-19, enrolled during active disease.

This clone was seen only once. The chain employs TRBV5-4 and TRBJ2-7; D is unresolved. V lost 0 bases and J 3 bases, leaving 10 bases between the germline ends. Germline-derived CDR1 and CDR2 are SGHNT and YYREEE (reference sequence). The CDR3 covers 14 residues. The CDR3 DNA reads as TGTGCCAGCAGCTTGGGTGGCCCCCGCTACGAGCAGTACTTC. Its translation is CASSLGGPRYEQYF.

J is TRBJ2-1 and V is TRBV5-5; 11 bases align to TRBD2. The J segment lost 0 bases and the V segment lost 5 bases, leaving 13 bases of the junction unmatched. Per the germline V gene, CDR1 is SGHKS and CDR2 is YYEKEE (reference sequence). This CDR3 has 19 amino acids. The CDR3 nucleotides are TGTGCCAGCAGTCTCATGACTAGCGGGGCTGGATTCTCCTACAATGAGCAGTTCTTC. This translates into CASSLMTSGAGFSYNEQFF.

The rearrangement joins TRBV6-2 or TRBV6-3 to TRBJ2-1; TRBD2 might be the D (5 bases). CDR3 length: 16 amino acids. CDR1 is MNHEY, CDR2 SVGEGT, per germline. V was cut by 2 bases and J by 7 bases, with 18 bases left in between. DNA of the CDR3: TGTGCCAGCAGTTACCCGGGTCTAGCTGGGGAGAATGAGCAGTTCTTC. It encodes CASSYPGLAGENEQFF.

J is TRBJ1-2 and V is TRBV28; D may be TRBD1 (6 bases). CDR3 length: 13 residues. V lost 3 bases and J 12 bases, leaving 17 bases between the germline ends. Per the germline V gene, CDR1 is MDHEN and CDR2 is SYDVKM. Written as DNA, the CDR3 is TGTGCCAGCAGTTTGAGTTCCACAGGGCCTAACACCTTC. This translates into CASSLSSTGPNTF.

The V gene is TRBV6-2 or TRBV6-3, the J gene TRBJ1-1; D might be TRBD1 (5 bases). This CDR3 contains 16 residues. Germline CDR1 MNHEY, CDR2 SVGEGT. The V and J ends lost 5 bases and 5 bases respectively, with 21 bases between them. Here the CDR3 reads CASSLGAGSAGTEAFF. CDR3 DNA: TGTGCCAGCAGTCTTGGGGCAGGGTCGGCGGGGACTGAAGCTTTCTTT.

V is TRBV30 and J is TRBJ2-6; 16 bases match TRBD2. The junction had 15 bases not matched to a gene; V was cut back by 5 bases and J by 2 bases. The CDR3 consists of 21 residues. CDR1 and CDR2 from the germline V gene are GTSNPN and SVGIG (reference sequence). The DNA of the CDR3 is TGTGCCTGGGGGAGGTGGGGCCGGGGACTAGCGGGAGGGACTGGGGCCAACGTCCTGACTTTC. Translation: CAWGRWGRGLAGGTGANVLTF.

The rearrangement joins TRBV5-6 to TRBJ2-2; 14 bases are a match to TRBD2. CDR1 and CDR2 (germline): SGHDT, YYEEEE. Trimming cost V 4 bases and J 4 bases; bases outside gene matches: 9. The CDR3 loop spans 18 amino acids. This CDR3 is CASSLTSGRALGTGELFF. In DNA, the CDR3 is TGTGCCAGCAGCCTGACTAGCGGGAGGGCCTTAGGCACCGGGGAGCTGTTTTTT.

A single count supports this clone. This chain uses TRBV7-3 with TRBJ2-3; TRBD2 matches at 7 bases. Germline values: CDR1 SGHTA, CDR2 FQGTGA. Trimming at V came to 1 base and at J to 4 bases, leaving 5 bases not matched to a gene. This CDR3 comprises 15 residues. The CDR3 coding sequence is TGTGCCAGCAGCTTAATCGGCGGGAGTGCAGATACGCAGTATTTT. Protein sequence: CASSLIGGSADTQYF. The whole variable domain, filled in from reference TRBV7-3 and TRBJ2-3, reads GAGVSQTPSNKVTEKGKYVELRCDPISGHTALYWYRQSLGQGPEFLIYFQGTGAADDSGLPNDRFFAVRPEGSVSTLKIQRTERGDSAVYLCASSLIGGSADTQYFGPGTRLTVL.

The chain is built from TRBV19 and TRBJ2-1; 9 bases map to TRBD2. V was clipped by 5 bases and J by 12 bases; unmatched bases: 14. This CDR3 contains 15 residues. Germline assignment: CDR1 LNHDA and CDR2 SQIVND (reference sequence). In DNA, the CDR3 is TGTGCCAGTAGTTCACCGGGACTAGCCCCTTCGGGGCAGTTCTTC. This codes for CASSSPGLAPSGQFF.

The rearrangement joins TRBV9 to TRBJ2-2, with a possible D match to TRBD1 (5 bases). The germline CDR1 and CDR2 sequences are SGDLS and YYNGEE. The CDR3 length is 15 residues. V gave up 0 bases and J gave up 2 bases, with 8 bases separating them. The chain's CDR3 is CASSVDRPNTGELFF. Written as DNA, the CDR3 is TGTGCCAGCAGCGTAGACAGGCCAAACACCGGGGAGCTGTTTTTT.

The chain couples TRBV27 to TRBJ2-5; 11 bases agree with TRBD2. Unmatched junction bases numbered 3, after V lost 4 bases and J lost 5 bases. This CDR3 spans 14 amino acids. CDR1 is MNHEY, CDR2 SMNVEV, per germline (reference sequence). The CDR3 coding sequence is TGTGCCAGCAGTTCGGGACTAGCGGTGGAGACCCAGTACTTC. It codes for CASSSGLAVETQYF.

CDR3 protein: CASSLIVAEAFF. The CDR3 DNA reads TGTGCCAGCAGTTTAATAGTCGCTGAAGCTTTCTTT. This chain uses TRBV12-3 or TRBV12-4 with TRBJ1-1; D gene ambiguous. The CDR3 is 12 amino acids. The V gene lost 2 bases and the J gene lost 6 bases, with 7 bases spanning the gap.

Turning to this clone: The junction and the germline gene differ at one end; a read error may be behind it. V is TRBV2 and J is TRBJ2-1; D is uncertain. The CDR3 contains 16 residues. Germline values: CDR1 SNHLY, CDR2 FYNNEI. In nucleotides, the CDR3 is TGTGCCAGCAGCGAAGCGATTCCTACCGAAGACAATGAGCAGTTCTTC. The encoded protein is CASSEAIPTEDNEQFF.

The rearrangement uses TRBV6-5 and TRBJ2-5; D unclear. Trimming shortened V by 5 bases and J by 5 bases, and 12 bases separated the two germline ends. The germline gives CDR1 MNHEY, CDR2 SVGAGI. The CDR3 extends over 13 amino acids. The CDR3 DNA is TGTGCCAGCAGTCTTTCACCACGGGAGACCCAGTACTTC. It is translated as CASSLSPRETQYF.

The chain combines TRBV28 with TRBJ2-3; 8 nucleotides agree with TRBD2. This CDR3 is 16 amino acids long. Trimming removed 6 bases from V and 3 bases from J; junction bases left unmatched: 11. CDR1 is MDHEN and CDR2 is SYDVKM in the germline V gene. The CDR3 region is CASSPASGSKTDTQYF. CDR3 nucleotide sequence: TGTGCCAGCAGCCCCGCCAGCGGGAGTAAGACAGATACGCAGTATTTT.

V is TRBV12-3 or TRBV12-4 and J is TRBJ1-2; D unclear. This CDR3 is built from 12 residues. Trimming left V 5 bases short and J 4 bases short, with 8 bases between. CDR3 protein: CASSEKLYGYTF. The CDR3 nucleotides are TGTGCCAGCAGTGAGAAACTCTATGGCTACACCTTC.

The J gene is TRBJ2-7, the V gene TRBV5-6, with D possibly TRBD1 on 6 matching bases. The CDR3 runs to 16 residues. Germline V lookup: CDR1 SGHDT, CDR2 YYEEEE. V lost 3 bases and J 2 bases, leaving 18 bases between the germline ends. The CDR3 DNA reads TGTGCCAGCAGCTCCAGGACAGAGTGGGTAACCTACGAGCAGTACTTC. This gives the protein CASSSRTEWVTYEQYF.